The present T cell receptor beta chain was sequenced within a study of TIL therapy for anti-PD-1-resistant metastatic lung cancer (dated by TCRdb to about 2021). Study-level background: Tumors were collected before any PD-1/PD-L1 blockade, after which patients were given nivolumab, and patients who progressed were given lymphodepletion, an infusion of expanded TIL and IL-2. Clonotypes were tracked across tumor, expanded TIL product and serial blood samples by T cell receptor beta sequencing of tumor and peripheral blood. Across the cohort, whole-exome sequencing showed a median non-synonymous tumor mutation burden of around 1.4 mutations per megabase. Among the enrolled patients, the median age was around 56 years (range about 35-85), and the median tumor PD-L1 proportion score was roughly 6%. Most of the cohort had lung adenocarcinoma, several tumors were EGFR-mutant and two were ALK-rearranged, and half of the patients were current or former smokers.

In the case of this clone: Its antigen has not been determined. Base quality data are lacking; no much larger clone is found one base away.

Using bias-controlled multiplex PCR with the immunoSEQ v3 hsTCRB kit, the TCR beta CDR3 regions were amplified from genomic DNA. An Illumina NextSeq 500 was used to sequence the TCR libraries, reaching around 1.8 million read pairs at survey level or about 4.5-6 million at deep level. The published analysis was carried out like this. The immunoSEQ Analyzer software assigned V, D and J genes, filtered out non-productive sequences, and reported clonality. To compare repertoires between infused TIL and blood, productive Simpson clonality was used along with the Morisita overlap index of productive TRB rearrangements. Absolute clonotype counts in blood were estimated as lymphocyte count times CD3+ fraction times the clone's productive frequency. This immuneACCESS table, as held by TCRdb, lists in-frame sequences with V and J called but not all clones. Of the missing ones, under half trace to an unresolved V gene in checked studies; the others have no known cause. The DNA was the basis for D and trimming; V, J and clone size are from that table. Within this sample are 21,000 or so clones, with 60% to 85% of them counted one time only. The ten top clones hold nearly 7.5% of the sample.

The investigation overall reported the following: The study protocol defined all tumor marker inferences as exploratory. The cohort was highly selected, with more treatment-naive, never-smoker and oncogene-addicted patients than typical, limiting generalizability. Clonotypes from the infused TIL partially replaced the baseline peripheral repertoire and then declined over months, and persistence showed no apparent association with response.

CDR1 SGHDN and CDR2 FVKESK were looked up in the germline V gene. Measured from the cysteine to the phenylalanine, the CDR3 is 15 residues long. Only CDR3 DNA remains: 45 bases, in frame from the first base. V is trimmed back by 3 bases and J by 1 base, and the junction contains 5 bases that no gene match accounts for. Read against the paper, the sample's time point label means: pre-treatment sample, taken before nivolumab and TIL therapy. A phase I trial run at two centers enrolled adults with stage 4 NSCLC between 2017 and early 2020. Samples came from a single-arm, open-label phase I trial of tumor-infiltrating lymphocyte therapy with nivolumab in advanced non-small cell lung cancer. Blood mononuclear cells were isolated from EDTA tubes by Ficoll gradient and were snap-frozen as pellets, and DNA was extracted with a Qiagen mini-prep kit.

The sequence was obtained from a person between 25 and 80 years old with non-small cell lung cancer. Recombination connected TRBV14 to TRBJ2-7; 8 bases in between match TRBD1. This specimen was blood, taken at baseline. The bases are TGTGCCAGCAGCCATTGGACAGGGCTGTCCTACGAGCAGTACTTC. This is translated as CASSHWTGLSYEQYF.